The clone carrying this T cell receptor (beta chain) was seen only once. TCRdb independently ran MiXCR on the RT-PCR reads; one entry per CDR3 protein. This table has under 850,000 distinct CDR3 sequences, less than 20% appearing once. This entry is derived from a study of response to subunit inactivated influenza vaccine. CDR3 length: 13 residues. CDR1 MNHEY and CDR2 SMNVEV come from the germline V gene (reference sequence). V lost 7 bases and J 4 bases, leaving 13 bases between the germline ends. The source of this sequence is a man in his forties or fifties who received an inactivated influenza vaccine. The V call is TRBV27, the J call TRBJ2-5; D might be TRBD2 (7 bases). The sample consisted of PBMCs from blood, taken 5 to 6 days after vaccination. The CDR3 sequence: CASKGGPGETQYF. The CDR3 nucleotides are TGTGCCAGCAAGGGGGGGCCGGGAGAGACCCAGTACTTC.